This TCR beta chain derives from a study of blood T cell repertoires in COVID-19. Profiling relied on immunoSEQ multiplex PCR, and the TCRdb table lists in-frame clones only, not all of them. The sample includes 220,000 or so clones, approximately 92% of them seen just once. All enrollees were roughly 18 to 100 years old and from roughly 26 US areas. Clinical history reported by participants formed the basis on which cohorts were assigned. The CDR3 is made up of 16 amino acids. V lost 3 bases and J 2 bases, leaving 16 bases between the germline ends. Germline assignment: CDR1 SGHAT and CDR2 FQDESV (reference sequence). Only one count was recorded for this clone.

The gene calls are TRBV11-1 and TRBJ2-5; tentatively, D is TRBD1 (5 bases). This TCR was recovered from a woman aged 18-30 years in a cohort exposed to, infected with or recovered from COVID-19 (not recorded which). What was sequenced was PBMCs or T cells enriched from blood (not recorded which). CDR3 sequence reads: CASSFLGASSQETQYF. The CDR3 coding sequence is TGTGCCAGCAGCTTCTTAGGGGCGAGCAGTCAAGAGACCCAGTACTTC.